This T cell receptor beta chain was recovered during a study of blood T cell repertoires in COVID-19. Study summary: Spain, Italy and the United States supplied samples that represented acute and convalescent COVID-19. T cells, B-cell-depleted T cells, or PBMCs provided the cDNA or gDNA that served as material.

Participants came from 20 to 25 US areas, aged roughly 18 to 95 years. Original handling: Amplification of reference gene primers provided the estimated nucleated cell counts. Profiling relied on immunoSEQ multiplex PCR, and the TCRdb table lists in-frame clones only, not all of them. From that table come the V and J calls and clone size; the DNA was used to work out D and trimming. The sample includes approximately 180,000 clones, around three quarters of them seen just once. Looked up from germline, CDR1 is SNHLY and CDR2 is FYNNEI. J lost 2 bases, V lost 6 bases, and 6 bases had no gene match. The CDR3 consists of 14 residues.

The chain couples TRBV2 to TRBJ1-2; 7 bases are shared with TRBD1. Sequenced: PBMCs or T cells enriched from blood (not recorded which). The TCR was taken from a woman between 50 and 59 years old with acute COVID-19. CDR3 in DNA: TGTGCCAGCAGCCAGGACAGGTTAAACTATGGCTACACCTTC. This translates into CASSQDRLNYGYTF.